The entry below gives a single TCR beta chain sequence along with its context. As processed by the authors: It was from reference gene primer amplification that nucleated cell counts were estimated. Sequencing used immunoSEQ multiplex PCR; TCRdb keeps in-frame clones, though not all of them. The V and J calls and clone size are taken from that table; D and trimming were inferred from the DNA. The sample contains about 78,000 clones, roughly 86% of which appear only once. This sample is part of a study of blood T cell repertoires in COVID-19. On the study more broadly: Researchers got acute and convalescent COVID-19 samples from the United States, Italy and Spain. The analysed material was cDNA or gDNA that came from T cells, B-cell-depleted T cells, or PBMCs.

The CDR3 runs to 14 residues. Germline V gene lookup returns CDR1 MDHEN and CDR2 SYDVKM. Trimming removed 3 bases from V and 9 bases from J; junction bases left unmatched: 6. J is TRBJ2-1 and V is TRBV28; 9 bases match TRBD1. The sample comprised peripheral blood. This clonotype was sampled from a man aged 50 or older with active or convalescent COVID-19. CDR3 sequence: CASSFPQGAGEQFF. CDR3 nucleotide sequence: TGTGCCAGCAGTTTTCCACAGGGGGCGGGTGAGCAGTTCTTC. Supplemented by reference TRBV28 and TRBJ2-1, the full variable domain reads DVKVTQSSRYLVKRTGEKVFLECVQDMDHENMFWYRQDPGLGLRLIYFSYDVKMKEKGDIPEGYSVSREKKERFSLILESASTNQTSMYLCASSFPQGAGEQFFGPGTRLTVL.